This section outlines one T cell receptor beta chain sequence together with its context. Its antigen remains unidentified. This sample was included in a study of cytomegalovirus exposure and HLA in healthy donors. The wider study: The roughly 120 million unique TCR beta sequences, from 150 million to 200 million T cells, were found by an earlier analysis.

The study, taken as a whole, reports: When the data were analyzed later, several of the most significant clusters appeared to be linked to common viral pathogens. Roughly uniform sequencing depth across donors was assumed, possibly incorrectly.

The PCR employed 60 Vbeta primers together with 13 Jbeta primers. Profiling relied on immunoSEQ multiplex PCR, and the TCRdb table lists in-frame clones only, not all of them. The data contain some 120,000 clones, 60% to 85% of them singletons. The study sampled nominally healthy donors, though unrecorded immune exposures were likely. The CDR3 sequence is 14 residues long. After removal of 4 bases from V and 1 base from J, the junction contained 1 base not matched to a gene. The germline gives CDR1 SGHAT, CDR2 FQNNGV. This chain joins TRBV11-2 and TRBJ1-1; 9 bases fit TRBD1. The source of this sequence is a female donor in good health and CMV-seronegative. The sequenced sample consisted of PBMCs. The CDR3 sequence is CASSSGQGNTEAFF. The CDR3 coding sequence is TGTGCCAGCAGCTCGGGACAGGGGAACACTGAAGCTTTCTTT.